A single TCR beta chain is shown here with its context. Its recognized antigen is unknown. No clone much larger than this one lies a single base away; base qualities are absent. This specimen includes other DNA sequences encoding the same CDR3. This sample was included in a study of blood T cell repertoires in COVID-19 (dated by TCRdb to 2018 to 2020). For the wider study: The collaborator samples originated in the United States, Italy and Spain and spanned the acute and convalescent phases of COVID-19. The material from the prospective study consisted of cDNA or gDNA derived from T cells, B-cell-depleted T cells, or PBMCs. Subjects who had been exposed to COVID-19, were actively infected with it, or had recovered from it provided the deeply sampled blood TCRbeta repertoires that made up the dataset. The repertoires were released in a freely available public database intended as a resource for research on the immune response to SARS-CoV-2. The samples were drawn from the first 160 participants of the ongoing ImmuneRACE study and from 1,254 subjects provided by 6 global collaborators. Nearly every sample came with metadata listing a de-identified subject ID, COVID-19 status, age in years and sex. HLA class I and class II types, where available, came from metadata supplied by the sample provider rather than from assay-based typing. Study-wide findings and limitations: The quantity of clinical and demographic metadata differed by source and by participant and was supplied without curation.

TCRbeta CDR3 regions were amplified from genomic DNA by means of the immunoSEQ Assay, a bias-controlled multiplex PCR. The paper's processing steps were these. The number of nucleated cells in each sample was estimated from the amplification of reference gene primers within the assay. To quantify the absolute abundance of each unique TCRbeta CDR3 rearrangement, sequence reads were collapsed and filtered. Productive Simpson clonality was computed per sample as the square root of Simpson's diversity index over productive rearrangements. TCRdb holds this immuneACCESS table with in-frame rearrangements only. Some clones are missing; in checked studies, unresolved V genes explain under half, and the rest has no known cause. V and J calls and clone size are as listed in that table; D and trimming were resolved from the DNA. Recorded for this sample are hundreds of thousands of clones; roughly 84% of them occurred a single time. 20% of the sample is held by the ten biggest clonotypes.

Each collaborating institution followed its own protocols to collect whole blood in K2EDTA tubes. For TCRbeta analysis, collaborators shipped samples as frozen whole blood, isolated PBMCs, or DNA extracted from either of those sample types. The receptor was derived from a man aged 30 to 39 with active or convalescent COVID-19. Sequencing was carried out using peripheral blood.

Here is the DNA: TGTGCCAGCTCCCCGAGCACAGATACGCAGTATTTT. It translates to CASSPSTDTQYF. Rearrangement joined TRBV18 to TRBJ2-3, with the identity of the D gene unclear. The junction shows trimming of 6 bases on V and 0 bases on J, plus 4 bases between the germline ends. The CDR1 and CDR2 encoded by the germline V gene are KGHSH and LQKENI. Counted from cysteine to phenylalanine, this CDR3 has 12 amino acids. Only CDR3 DNA remains: 36 bases, in frame from the first base.